Below, 20 T cell receptor beta chains from the same sample are listed, as sequenced in a study of blood T cell repertoires in COVID-19. TCRdb keeps only in-frame clones here, not all; method: immunoSEQ multiplex PCR. The data show roughly 260,000 clones, 87% seen once. Sequencing used PBMCs or T cells enriched from blood (not recorded which). All receptors come from a woman in her twenties or thirties with acute COVID-19.

Here the CDR3 reads CASSQGQGPSTNEKLFF. The CDR3 bases are TGCGCCAGCAGCCAAGGACAGGGCCCTTCAACTAATGAAAAACTGTTTTTT. V gene TRBV4-3 combines with J gene TRBJ1-4, with 7 bases matching TRBD1. Germline CDR1 reads LGHNA; CDR2 reads YSLEER. Trimming at V came to 1 base and at J to 0 bases, leaving 5 bases not matched to a gene. The CDR3 sequence is 17 residues long.

The V call is TRBV29-1, the J call TRBJ1-2; TRBD1 might be the D (6 bases). The CDR3 runs to 15 residues. Germline CDR1 SQVTM, CDR2 ANQGSEA. V lost 4 bases and J 0 bases, leaving 15 bases between the germline ends. CDR3 residues: CSVAGAPRANYGYTF. The CDR3 DNA is TGCAGCGTTGCAGGGGCCCCCCGTGCTAACTATGGCTACACCTTC. The variable domain in full, completed from reference TRBV29-1 and TRBJ1-2, reads SAVISQKPSRDICQRGTSLTIQCQVDSQVTMMFWYRQQPGQSLTLIATANQGSEATYESGFVIDKFPISRPNLTFSTLTVSNMSPEDSSIYLCSVAGAPRANYGYTFGSGTRLTVV.

V usage is TRBV3-1 (or the pseudogene TRBV3-2) and J usage is TRBJ1-2, with TRBD1 as a possible D gene (5 bases). Trimming cost V 4 bases and J 3 bases, with 12 bases left between them. From germline, CDR1 is LGHDT and CDR2 YNNKEL (reference sequence). The CDR3 extends over 14 amino acids. The CDR3 DNA reads TGTGCCAGCAGCCTTCGGACCAGGGACTATGGCTACACCTTC. Protein: CASSLRTRDYGYTF.

The chain joins TRBV7-9 to TRBJ2-7; TRBD1 agrees at 9 bases. This CDR3 has 18 residues. From germline, CDR1 is SEHNR and CDR2 FQNEAQ (reference sequence). J gave up 0 bases and V 6 bases, and 15 bases lay outside the gene matches. CDR3 nucleotides: TGTGCCAGCAGTTCGGACAGGGGCAAAGGATCCAACTCCTACGAGCAGTACTTC. This gives the protein CASSSDRGKGSNSYEQYF.

The chain is built from TRBV4-2 and TRBJ2-2, with D unclear. Trimming took off 0 bases at V and 1 base at J, with 9 bases between the two ends. Germline CDR1 reads LGHNA; CDR2 reads YNFKEQ. This CDR3 has 16 residues. The CDR3 DNA sequence: TGTGCCAGCAGCCAAGAAGGCAGACTGAACACCGGGGAGCTGTTTTTT. This sequence encodes CASSQEGRLNTGELFF.

The chain couples TRBV5-1 to TRBJ1-2, with TRBD1 as a possible D gene (5 bases). There are 14 residues in the CDR3. V was trimmed by 4 bases and J by 6 bases, leaving 16 bases between them. Germline V gene lookup returns CDR1 SGHRS and CDR2 YFSETQ. The CDR3 spells CASSIDQGMDGYTF. The CDR3 nucleotides are TGCGCCAGCAGCATTGATCAGGGTATGGATGGCTACACCTTC.

The rearrangement links TRBV5-4 to TRBJ2-7; 9 bases line up with TRBD1. The CDR3 covers 14 residues. V was pared by 2 bases and J by 2 bases, with 2 bases of the junction left unmatched. Per the germline V gene, CDR1 is SGHNT and CDR2 is YYREEE (reference sequence). In DNA form, the CDR3 reads TGTGCCAGCAGCTTCGGGACAGGGACCTACGAGCAGTACTTC. Amino acids: CASSFGTGTYEQYF.

Points on this clone: This sample includes further DNA sequences coding for the same CDR3. The chain is built from TRBV4-3 and TRBJ1-1; D remains unclear. V lost 1 base and J lost 1, with 7 bases in between. CDR1 and CDR2 from the germline V gene are LGHNA and YSLEER. CDR3 length: 14 residues. The CDR3 is CASSQVEGNTEAFF. The CDR3, as DNA: TGCGCCAGCAGCCAAGTGGAGGGGAACACTGAAGCTTTCTTT.

The chain recombines TRBV20-1 with TRBJ1-5; no clear D. V lost 3 bases and J 1 base, leaving 19 bases between the germline ends. CDR3 size: 17 residues. The germline V gene has CDR1 DFQATT and CDR2 SNEGSKA (reference sequence). DNA of the CDR3: TGCAGTGCTAGTCCCGTCGAGGCAGACCTAAGCAATCAGCCCCAGCATTTT. Encoded protein: CSASPVEADLSNQPQHF.

This CDR3 is CASSRGGSGYEQYF. In DNA form, the CDR3 reads TGTGCCAGCAGCCGGGGGGGTTCCGGGTACGAGCAGTACTTC. The chain carries TRBV5-4 and TRBJ2-7; 8 bases match TRBD2. The germline CDR1 and CDR2 sequences are SGHNT and YYREEE (reference sequence). J gave up 4 bases and V 4 bases, and 7 bases lay outside the gene matches. The CDR3 spans 14 residues.

The chain combines TRBV19 with TRBJ1-2; no reliable D call. The CDR3 consists of 15 residues. Looked up from germline, CDR1 is LNHDA and CDR2 is SQIVND (reference sequence). The germline V and J ends were trimmed by 8 bases and 2 bases, with 18 bases remaining between them. The CDR3 region is CASSPLSAANYGYTF. The CDR3 DNA is TGTGCCAGTTCTCCCCTGTCGGCGGCGAACTATGGCTACACCTTC. Complete variable domain (other parts from reference TRBV19 and TRBJ1-2): DGGITQSPKYLFRKEGQNVTLSCEQNLNHDAMYWYRQDPGQGLRLIYYSQIVNDFQKGDIAEGYSVSREKKESFPLTVTSAQKNPTAFYLCASSPLSAANYGYTFGSGTRLTVV.

The J gene is TRBJ2-3, the V gene TRBV10-2; 10 nucleotides align to TRBD1. The V gene end was trimmed by 0 bases and the J gene end by 3 bases; junction bases not matched to a gene: 3. Germline CDR1 and CDR2: WSHSY and SAAADI. The length of the CDR3 is 16 residues. CDR3 amino acids: CASSESWGQGTDTQYF. The DNA for the CDR3 is TGCGCCAGCAGTGAGTCATGGGGACAGGGGACAGATACGCAGTATTTT.

V is TRBV7-2 and J is TRBJ2-7; D is possibly TRBD2 (5 bases). This CDR3 contains 14 residues. CDR1 and CDR2 (germline): SGHTA, FQGNSA. Trimming left V 1 base short and J 3 bases short, with 10 bases between. Here the CDR3 DNA reads TGTGCCAGCAGCTTAGGGGAAACTAGCTACGAGCAGTACTTC. It codes for CASSLGETSYEQYF.

The V and J genes are TRBV28 and TRBJ1-6; TRBD1 aligns across 9 bases. This CDR3 spans 14 amino acids. With V trimmed by 6 bases and J by 8 bases, 5 bases remained unmatched. The germline V gene encodes CDR1 MDHEN and CDR2 SYDVKM. This CDR3 is CASSPDRGDSPLHF. The CDR3 nucleotides are TGTGCCAGCAGCCCGGACAGGGGCGATTCACCCCTCCACTTT. The variable domain in full, completed from reference TRBV28 and TRBJ1-6, reads DVKVTQSSRYLVKRTGEKVFLECVQDMDHENMFWYRQDPGLGLRLIYFSYDVKMKEKGDIPEGYSVSREKKERFSLILESASTNQTSMYLCASSPDRGDSPLHFGNGTRLTVT.

This clone is a singleton in its sample. The chain carries TRBV7-9 and TRBJ1-2; maybe TRBD1 (5 bases). The CDR3 is made up of 12 amino acids. Trimming left V 8 bases short and J 0 bases short, with 7 bases between. CDR1 SEHNR and CDR2 FQNEAQ come from the germline V gene (reference sequence). CDR3 nucleotides: TGTGCCAGCGTGGGGCCTAACTATGGCTACACCTTC. Translated: CASVGPNYGYTF.

The chain employs TRBV19 and TRBJ1-2; D possibly corresponds to TRBD1 (5 bases). Per the germline V gene, CDR1 is LNHDA and CDR2 is SQIVND (reference sequence). CDR3 size: 14 residues. With 5 bases removed from V and 0 bases from J, the gap between germline ends came to 10 bases. The CDR3 here is CASSYGGTNYGYTF. The CDR3 DNA follows: TGTGCCAGTAGTTATGGGGGGACTAACTATGGCTACACCTTC.

The sample holds one count of this clone. Other DNA sequences in the sample encode the same CDR3. The chain links TRBV6-5 to TRBJ2-7, with D possibly TRBD1 on 6 matching bases. Germline CDR1 MNHEY, CDR2 SVGAGI. The CDR3 sequence is 15 residues long. V lost 4 bases and J 0 bases, leaving 13 bases between the germline ends. The CDR3 sequence is CASSLGQGASYEQYF. The CDR3 coding sequence is TGTGCCAGCAGTTTGGGACAAGGGGCCTCCTACGAGCAGTACTTC.

The chain links TRBV11-2 to TRBJ1-3; D is possibly TRBD1 (6 bases). The CDR3 sequence is 15 residues long. Looked up from germline, CDR1 is SGHAT and CDR2 is FQNNGV. Trimming left V 5 bases short and J 0 bases short, with 11 bases between. The CDR3 sequence: CASSRTGSSGNTIYF. CDR3 in DNA: TGTGCCAGCAGCCGAACAGGGAGCTCTGGAAACACCATATATTTT. The complete variable domain, with remaining parts taken from reference TRBV11-2 and TRBJ1-3, reads EAGVAQSPRYKIIEKRQSVAFWCNPISGHATLYWYQQILGQGPKLLIQFQNNGVVDDSQLPKDRFSAERLKGVDSTLKIQPAKLEDSAVYLCASSRTGSSGNTIYFGEGSWLTVV.

V is TRBV4-1 and J is TRBJ1-1; D uncertain. Germline V CDR1 and CDR2: MGHRA, YSYEKL. CDR3 length: 17 residues. Deletions cut 1 base from V and 6 bases from J, with 21 bases between. CDR3 protein: CASSQVTTEAAYPEAFF. In DNA, the CDR3 is TGCGCCAGCAGCCAAGTGACGACGGAGGCAGCCTACCCTGAAGCTTTCTTT.

The genes are TRBV19 and TRBJ2-7; the D gene is possibly TRBD1 (6 bases). This CDR3 is built from 16 residues. V was shortened by 5 bases and J by 0 bases, with 17 bases between the two germline ends. The germline V gene encodes CDR1 LNHDA and CDR2 SQIVND (reference sequence). For the CDR3, the DNA is TGTGCCAGTAGTGTTCTCCCAGGGGTCGGCTCCTACGAGCAGTACTTC. It encodes CASSVLPGVGSYEQYF.